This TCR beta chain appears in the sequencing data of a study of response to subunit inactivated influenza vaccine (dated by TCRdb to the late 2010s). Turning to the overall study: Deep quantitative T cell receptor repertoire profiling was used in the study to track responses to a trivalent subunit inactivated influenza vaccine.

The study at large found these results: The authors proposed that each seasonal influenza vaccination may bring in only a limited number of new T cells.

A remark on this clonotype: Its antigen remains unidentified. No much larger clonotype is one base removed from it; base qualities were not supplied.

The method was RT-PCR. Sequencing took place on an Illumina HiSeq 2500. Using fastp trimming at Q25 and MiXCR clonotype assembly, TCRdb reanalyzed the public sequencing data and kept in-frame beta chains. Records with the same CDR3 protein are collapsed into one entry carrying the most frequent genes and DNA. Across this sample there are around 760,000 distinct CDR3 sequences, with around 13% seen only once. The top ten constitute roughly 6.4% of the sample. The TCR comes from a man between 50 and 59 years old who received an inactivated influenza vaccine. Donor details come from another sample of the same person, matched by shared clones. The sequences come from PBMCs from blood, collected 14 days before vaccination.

The sequence in DNA is TGTGCCTGGAGTCGGGGCGGGGACACAGATACGCAGTATTTT. It encodes CAWSRGGDTDTQYF. This sequence uses TRBV30 and TRBJ2-3; TRBD2 might be the D gene, on 6 matching bases. As encoded in the germline V gene (reference sequence), CDR1 is GTSNPN while CDR2 is SVGIG. V is clipped by 2 bases and J by 2 bases, and the sequence between their germline boundaries is 11 bases long. From the cysteine through the phenylalanine, the CDR3 covers 14 amino acids. The read is trimmed to its CDR3 DNA, 42 bases read in frame from base 1.